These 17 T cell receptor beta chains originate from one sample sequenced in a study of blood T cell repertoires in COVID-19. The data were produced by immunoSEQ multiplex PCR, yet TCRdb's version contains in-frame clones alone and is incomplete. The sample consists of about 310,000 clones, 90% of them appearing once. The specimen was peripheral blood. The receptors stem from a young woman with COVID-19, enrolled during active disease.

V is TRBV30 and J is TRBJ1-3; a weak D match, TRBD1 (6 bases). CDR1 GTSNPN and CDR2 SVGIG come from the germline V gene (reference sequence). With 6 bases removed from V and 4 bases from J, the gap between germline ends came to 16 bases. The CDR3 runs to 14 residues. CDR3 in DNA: TGTGCCTGCCCCCCGAGGGGGAGAGGAAACACCATATATTTT. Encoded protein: CACPPRGRGNTIYF.

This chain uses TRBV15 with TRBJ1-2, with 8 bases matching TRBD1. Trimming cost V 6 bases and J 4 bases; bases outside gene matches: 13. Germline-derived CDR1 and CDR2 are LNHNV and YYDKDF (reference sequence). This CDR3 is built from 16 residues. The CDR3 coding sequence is TGTGCCACCAGTCGGGACAGGAATTTGAATGTCTATGGCTACACCTTC. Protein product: CATSRDRNLNVYGYTF.

CDR3 region: CSVDFLRKNTEAFF. The CDR3 region has the DNA TGCAGCGTTGATTTTTTGCGGAAGAACACTGAAGCTTTCTTT. This sequence joins TRBV29-1 and TRBJ1-1; D remains unclear. Germline CDR1 reads SQVTM; CDR2 reads ANQGSEA. Trimming cost V 3 bases and J 1 base, with 12 bases left between them. The CDR3 has 14 residues.

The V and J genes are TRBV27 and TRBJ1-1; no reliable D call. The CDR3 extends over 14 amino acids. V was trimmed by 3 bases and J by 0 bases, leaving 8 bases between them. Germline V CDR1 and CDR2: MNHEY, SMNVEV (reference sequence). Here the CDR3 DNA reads TGTGCCAGCAGTTTTTCAGGATTGAACACTGAAGCTTTCTTT. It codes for CASSFSGLNTEAFF.

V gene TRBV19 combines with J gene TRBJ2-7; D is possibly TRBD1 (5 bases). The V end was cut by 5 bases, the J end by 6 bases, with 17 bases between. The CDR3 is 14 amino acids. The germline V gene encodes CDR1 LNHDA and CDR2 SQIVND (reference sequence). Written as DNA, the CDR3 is TGTGCCAGTAGTTCGCAGGGTTTCCTGGGCGAGCAGTACTTC. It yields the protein CASSSQGFLGEQYF.

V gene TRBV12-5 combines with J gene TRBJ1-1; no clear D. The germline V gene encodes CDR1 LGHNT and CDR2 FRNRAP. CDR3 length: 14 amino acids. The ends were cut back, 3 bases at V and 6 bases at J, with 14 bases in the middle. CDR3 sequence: CASGLEESSAEAFF. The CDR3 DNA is TGTGCTAGTGGTTTAGAAGAGTCGAGCGCTGAAGCTTTCTTT.

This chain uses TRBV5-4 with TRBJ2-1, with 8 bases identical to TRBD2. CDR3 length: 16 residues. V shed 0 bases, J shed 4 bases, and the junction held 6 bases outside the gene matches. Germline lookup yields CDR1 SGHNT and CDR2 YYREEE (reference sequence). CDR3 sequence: CASSLALIAGYNEQFF. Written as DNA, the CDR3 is TGTGCCAGCAGCTTGGCCCTAATAGCGGGATACAATGAGCAGTTCTTC.

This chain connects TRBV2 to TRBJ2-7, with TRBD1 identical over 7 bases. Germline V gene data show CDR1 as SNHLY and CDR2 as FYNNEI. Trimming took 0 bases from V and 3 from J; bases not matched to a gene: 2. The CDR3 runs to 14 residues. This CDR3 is CASSEARQGYEQYF. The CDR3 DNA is TGTGCCAGCAGTGAAGCCCGACAGGGCTACGAGCAGTACTTC.

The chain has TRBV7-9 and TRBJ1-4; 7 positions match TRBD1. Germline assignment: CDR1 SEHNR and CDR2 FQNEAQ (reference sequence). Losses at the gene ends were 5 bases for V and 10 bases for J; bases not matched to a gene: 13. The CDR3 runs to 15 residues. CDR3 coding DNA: TGTGCCAGCAGCCCCGACAGGGCAGTGGGGGGAAAACTGTTTTTT. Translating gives CASSPDRAVGGKLFF. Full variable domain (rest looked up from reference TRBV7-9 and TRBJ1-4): DTGVSQNPRHKITKRGQNVTFRCDPISEHNRLYWYRQTLGQGPEFLTYFQNEAQLEKSRLLSDRFSAERPKGSFSTLEIQRTEQGDSAMYLCASSPDRAVGGKLFFGSGTQLSVL.

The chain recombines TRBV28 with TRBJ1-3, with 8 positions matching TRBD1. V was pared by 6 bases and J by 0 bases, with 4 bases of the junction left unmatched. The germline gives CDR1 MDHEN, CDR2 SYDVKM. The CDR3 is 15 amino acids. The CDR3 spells CASRSQGASGNTIYF. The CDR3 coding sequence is TGTGCCAGCAGGTCTCAGGGGGCCTCTGGAAACACCATATATTTT.

CDR3 DNA: TGTGCCAGCAGTGAAGAGGACACACCGGGCTCCGAGCAGTACTTC. Protein sequence: CASSEEDTPGSEQYF. The V gene is TRBV6-1, the J gene TRBJ2-7; D possibly corresponds to TRBD1 (5 bases). V dropped 1 base and J dropped 6 bases, with 16 bases sitting between them. The CDR3 is 15 residues long. CDR1 and CDR2 (germline): MNHNS, SASEGT.

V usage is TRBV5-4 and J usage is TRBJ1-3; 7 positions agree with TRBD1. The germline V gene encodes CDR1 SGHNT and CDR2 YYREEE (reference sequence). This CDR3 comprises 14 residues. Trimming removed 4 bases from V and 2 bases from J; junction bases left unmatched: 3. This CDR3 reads CASSPGTAGNTIYF. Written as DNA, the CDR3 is TGTGCCAGCAGCCCTGGGACAGCTGGAAACACCATATATTTT.

The CDR3 region is CASSQEHRVGQPQHF. The CDR3 DNA is TGTGCCAGCAGCCAAGAGCACAGGGTTGGTCAGCCCCAGCATTTT. The genes are TRBV3-1 (or the pseudogene TRBV3-2) and TRBJ1-5; TRBD1 might be the D (6 bases). V was shortened by 0 bases and J by 6 bases, with 12 bases between the two germline ends. Germline-derived CDR1 and CDR2 are LGHDT and YNNKEL (reference sequence). The CDR3 extends over 15 amino acids.

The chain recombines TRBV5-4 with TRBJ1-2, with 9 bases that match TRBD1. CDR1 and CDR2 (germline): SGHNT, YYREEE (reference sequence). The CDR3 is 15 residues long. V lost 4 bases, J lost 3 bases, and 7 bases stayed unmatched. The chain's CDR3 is CASSTGTGSYYGYTF. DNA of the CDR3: TGTGCCAGCAGCACCGGGACAGGGAGTTACTATGGCTACACCTTC.

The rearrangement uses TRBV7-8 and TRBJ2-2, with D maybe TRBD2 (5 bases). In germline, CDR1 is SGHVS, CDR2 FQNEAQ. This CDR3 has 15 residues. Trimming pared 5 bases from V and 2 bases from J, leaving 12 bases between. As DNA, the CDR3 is TGTGCCAGCAGCGGGGTCGGGGTTAACACCGGGGAGCTGTTTTTT. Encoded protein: CASSGVGVNTGELFF.

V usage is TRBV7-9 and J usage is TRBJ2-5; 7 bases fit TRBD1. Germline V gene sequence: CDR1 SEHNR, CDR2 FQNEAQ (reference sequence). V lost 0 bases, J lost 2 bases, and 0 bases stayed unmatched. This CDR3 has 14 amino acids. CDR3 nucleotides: TGTGCCAGCAGCTTAGCGGGACAGCAAGAGACCCAGTACTTC. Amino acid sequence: CASSLAGQQETQYF.

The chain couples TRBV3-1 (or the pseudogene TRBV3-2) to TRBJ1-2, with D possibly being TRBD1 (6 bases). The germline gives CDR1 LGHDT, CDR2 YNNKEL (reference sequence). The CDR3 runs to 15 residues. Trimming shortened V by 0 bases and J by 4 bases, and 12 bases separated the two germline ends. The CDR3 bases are TGTGCCAGCAGCCAAGATGTGAGAGGGGGCTATGGCTACACCTTC. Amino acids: CASSQDVRGGYGYTF.